These T cell receptor beta chains were read from a single sample in a study of blood T cell repertoires in COVID-19. Generated by immunoSEQ multiplex PCR, the TCRdb table keeps only in-frame clones and is missing some. The sample shows about 370,000 clones, around 92% of them seen only once. Material for sequencing was peripheral blood. All receptors come from a woman younger than 45 with COVID-19, enrolled during active disease. Both conserved end residues are trimmed from each CDR3. Each record gives: clone size, CDR3 length, J gene, V gene, CDR3 protein. Not every row has a clone size; where given, it reads once, few, many or a size class.

abundance: .; len: 15; j_gene: TRBJ2-2; v_gene: TRBV24-1; CDR3aa: ATSDYYRGLSTGELF
abundance: .; len: 16; j_gene: TRBJ1-6; v_gene: TRBV4-3; CDR3aa: ASSQDLGTGDNNSPLH
abundance: few; len: 12; j_gene: TRBJ2-1; v_gene: TRBV10-1; CDR3aa: ASSEGGKYNEQF
abundance: .; len: 15; j_gene: TRBJ1-4; v_gene: TRBV27; CDR3aa: ASSSRPRAGFREKLF
abundance: once; len: 18; j_gene: TRBJ1-3; v_gene: TRBV2; CDR3aa: ASSDMASVALQGAGNTIY
abundance: .; len: 11; j_gene: TRBJ1-1; v_gene: TRBV3-1/TRBV3-2; CDR3aa: ASSPGGATEAF
abundance: .; len: 11; j_gene: TRBJ2-5; v_gene: TRBV30; CDR3aa: AWNEGYQETQY
abundance: .; len: 12; j_gene: TRBJ2-5; v_gene: TRBV5-4; CDR3aa: ASSLGGGRGTQY
abundance: .; len: 12; j_gene: TRBJ2-1; v_gene: TRBV7-8; CDR3aa: ASSLRLAVHEQF
abundance: .; len: 11; j_gene: TRBJ1-5; v_gene: TRBV7-9; CDR3aa: ASSLTGNQPQH
abundance: .; len: 11; j_gene: TRBJ1-1; v_gene: TRBV7-2; CDR3aa: ASSLDTGYEAF
abundance: .; len: 11; j_gene: TRBJ2-6; v_gene: TRBV7-9; CDR3aa: ASPRGGANVLT
abundance: .; len: 12; j_gene: TRBJ1-1; v_gene: TRBV3-1/TRBV3-2; CDR3aa: ASSRNIRQGEAF
abundance: .; len: 13; j_gene: TRBJ1-3; v_gene: TRBV2; CDR3aa: ASTNDRFSGNTIY
abundance: .; len: 12; j_gene: TRBJ2-7; v_gene: TRBV27; CDR3aa: ASSDGVDSYEQY
abundance: .; len: 13; j_gene: TRBJ2-7; v_gene: TRBV4-3; CDR3aa: ASSLGRGVPYEQY
abundance: once; len: 11; j_gene: TRBJ2-5; v_gene: TRBV19; CDR3aa: ASSLQGTETQY
abundance: .; len: 8; j_gene: TRBJ2-1; v_gene: TRBV7-9; CDR3aa: ASAGDEQF
abundance: .; len: 11; j_gene: TRBJ1-4; v_gene: TRBV7-9; CDR3aa: ASSFGQGEKLF
abundance: few; len: 13; j_gene: TRBJ2-1; v_gene: TRBV10-1; CDR3aa: ASRRALSSYNEQF
abundance: .; len: 13; j_gene: TRBJ1-6; v_gene: TRBV23-1; CDR3aa: ASRKGQGHNSPLH
abundance: .; len: 14; j_gene: TRBJ2-1; v_gene: TRBV5-5; CDR3aa: ASRLTGGSSYNEQF
abundance: .; len: 14; j_gene: TRBJ2-2; v_gene: TRBV9; CDR3aa: ASSLRTSGTGGELF
abundance: .; len: 13; j_gene: TRBJ2-1; v_gene: TRBV11-3; CDR3aa: ASSRREGAYNEQF
abundance: .; len: 14; j_gene: TRBJ2-5; v_gene: TRBV10-2; CDR3aa: ASSEGVAGREETQY
abundance: .; len: 13; j_gene: TRBJ2-5; v_gene: TRBV3-1/TRBV3-2; CDR3aa: ASSQRGLAQETQY
abundance: .; len: 14; j_gene: TRBJ1-3; v_gene: TRBV10-3; CDR3aa: AITPGQGVPGNTIY
abundance: .; len: 13; j_gene: TRBJ2-2; v_gene: TRBV19; CDR3aa: ASSMVAGASGELF
abundance: .; len: 12; j_gene: TRBJ2-3; v_gene: TRBV5-4; CDR3aa: ASSLRQHTDTQY
abundance: few; len: 12; j_gene: TRBJ2-1; v_gene: TRBV25-1; CDR3aa: ASSEGAAADEQF
abundance: .; len: 12; j_gene: TRBJ2-3; v_gene: TRBV11-3; CDR3aa: ASSSGGATDTQY